The 5 T cell receptor beta chains given below trace back to one sample, sequenced in a study of shared clonotypes between healthy human individuals. Here immunoSEQ multiplex PCR was the method, and the copy in TCRdb shows in-frame clones only, minus some. The sample carries about 480,000 clones, over 75% recorded once. The sequenced sample was PBMCs. The origin of the receptors is a woman aged 40 to 50 in good health. Some clones in this sample may be carry-over from other donors' samples.

The chain joins TRBV2 to TRBJ2-2, with D unclear. The CDR3 loop spans 15 amino acids. Trimming removed 4 bases from V and 1 base from J, with 10 bases in between. Looked up from germline, CDR1 is SNHLY and CDR2 is FYNNEI. This CDR3 reads CASSVSDWNTGELFF. The CDR3 bases are TGTGCCAGCAGTGTCTCCGACTGGAACACCGGGGAGCTGTTTTTT.

The V gene is TRBV28, the J gene TRBJ1-5; D is ambiguous. V lost 6 bases to trimming and J lost 7 bases, with 16 bases between them. Germline V gene lookup returns CDR1 MDHEN and CDR2 SYDVKM. The CDR3 consists of 14 residues. CDR3 in amino acids: CASSPNGSGQPQHF. In DNA, the CDR3 is TGTGCCAGCAGCCCCAACGGGAGTGGCCAGCCCCAGCATTTT.

The chain has TRBV30 and TRBJ1-5; D unresolved. Per germline, CDR1 GTSNPN and CDR2 SVGIG (reference sequence). The V end was cut by 5 bases, the J end by 0 bases, with 11 bases between. This CDR3 comprises 14 residues. The CDR3 DNA is TGTGCCTGGTCCAAGCCTTTTAGCAATCAGCCCCAGCATTTT. It translates to CAWSKPFSNQPQHF.

The chain employs TRBV5-1 and TRBJ1-2, with D tentatively TRBD1 (5 bases). Looked up from germline, CDR1 is SGHRS and CDR2 is YFSETQ. This CDR3 has 13 amino acids. Trimming left V 4 bases short and J 2 bases short, with 9 bases between. CDR3 sequence: CASSVRGNYGYTF. The DNA of the CDR3 is TGCGCCAGCAGCGTCCGGGGGAACTATGGCTACACCTTC. Full variable domain (rest looked up from reference TRBV5-1 and TRBJ1-2): KAGVTQTPRYLIKTRGQQVTLSCSPISGHRSVSWYQQTPGQGLQFLFEYFSETQRNKGNFPGRFSGRQFSNSRSEMNVSTLELGDSALYLCASSVRGNYGYTFGSGTRLTVV.

This chain links TRBV11-2 with TRBJ1-2; 8 bases align to TRBD1. CDR1 SGHAT and CDR2 FQNNGV come from the germline V gene. J gave up 2 bases and V 3 bases, and 5 bases lay outside the gene matches. This CDR3 comprises 15 residues. The CDR3 here is CASSFRGRGNYGYTF. The CDR3 region has the DNA TGTGCCAGCAGCTTCAGGGGGCGCGGAAACTATGGCTACACCTTC.